This entry describes one T cell receptor beta chain. Its antigen is unidentified. The CDR3 consists of 15 residues. Germline V gene sequence: CDR1 MNHEY, CDR2 SMNVEV (reference sequence). V shed 5 bases and J 11 bases; nucleotides not matched to a gene: 11. A sample-barcoded 5' primer and a J-beta primer mix were used in a second PCR of about 7 to 12 cycles. TCRdb independently ran MiXCR on the 5' RACE reads; one entry per CDR3 protein. The sample lists nearly 1 million distinct CDR3 sequences, just over 50% occurring once. The sample belongs to a study of blood T cells in healthy people across ages. At the level of the study: Template switching caught about one barcoded beta molecule for each two T cells.

General observations from the study: Age advanced and TCR beta diversity per million T cells fell, roughly linearly. Bulk PBMC profiling left naive and antigen-experienced comparisons inconclusive.

The TCR was taken from a woman aged 60-70 years in good health. The chain carries TRBV27 and TRBJ2-5, with 13 bases fitting TRBD2. Sequenced: blood. The CDR3 nucleotides read TGTGCCAGCAGTCCGACTAGCGGGAGGCTCAATGAGCAGTACTTC. Amino acids: CASSPTSGRLNEQYF.